Each of the 28 T cell receptor beta chains below was sequenced from the same sample in a study of T cell changes during pregnancy in multiple sclerosis. This table comes from immunoSEQ multiplex PCR, and its TCRdb copy is limited to in-frame clones, with some not included. The data contain about 84,000 clones, 94% of them singletons. The material sequenced was peripheral blood, taken in the third trimester of pregnancy. The receptors shown here come from a female donor with multiple sclerosis, enrolled in a pregnancy study.

This clone was seen a single time. V is TRBV6-5 and J is TRBJ1-1; TRBD1 might be the D (5 bases). Deletions cut 8 bases from V and 2 bases from J, with 15 bases between. The CDR3 length is 14 residues. Germline loops: CDR1 MNHEY, CDR2 SVGAGI. The CDR3 here is CASDGGYGNTEAFF. The CDR3 region has the DNA TGTGCCAGCGATGGGGGGTATGGAAACACTGAAGCTTTCTTT.

The chain recombines TRBV30 with TRBJ1-2; D may be TRBD1 (5 bases). The CDR3 is made up of 13 amino acids. Germline V gene lookup returns CDR1 GTSNPN and CDR2 SVGIG (reference sequence). The V gene lost 2 bases and the J gene lost 2 bases, with 9 bases spanning the gap. Here the CDR3 DNA reads TGTGCCTGGAGTCTGGGGGGGAACTATGGCTACACCTTC. This codes for CAWSLGGNYGYTF.

The chain employs TRBV6-1 and TRBJ2-1, with 12 nucleotides matching TRBD2. V gave up 10 bases and J gave up 5 bases; unmatched junction bases: 6. Germline V gives CDR1 MNHNS, CDR2 SASEGT. The CDR3 has 14 amino acids. The CDR3 is CAITGLAGNNEQFF. The CDR3 DNA reads TGTGCCATCACCGGACTAGCGGGGAACAATGAGCAGTTCTTC.

This chain links TRBV27 with TRBJ1-5, with TRBD1 matching over 8 bases. Germline CDR1 MNHEY, CDR2 SMNVEV (reference sequence). The CDR3 is made up of 18 amino acids. V lost 3 bases, J lost 1 base, and 11 bases stayed unmatched. Here the CDR3 reads CASSFLGQGRDSNQPQHF. Here the CDR3 DNA reads TGTGCCAGCAGTTTCCTCGGACAGGGAAGGGACAGCAATCAGCCCCAGCATTTT.

The chain joins TRBV7-6 to TRBJ2-1; 8 positions agree with TRBD2. In germline, CDR1 is SGHVS, CDR2 FNYEAQ. Losses at the gene ends were 5 bases for V and 0 bases for J; bases not matched to a gene: 18. There are 20 residues in the CDR3. The CDR3 here is CASSPLASGFISSSYNEQFF. The CDR3, as DNA: TGTGCCAGCAGCCCACTCGCTAGCGGGTTCATTTCAAGCTCCTACAATGAGCAGTTCTTC.

The chain employs TRBV30 and TRBJ2-7; 7 bases are shared with TRBD1. The J segment lost 6 bases and the V segment lost 2 bases, leaving 7 bases of the junction unmatched. The germline V gene has CDR1 GTSNPN and CDR2 SVGIG (reference sequence). The CDR3 runs to 13 residues. This CDR3 reads CAWSWVTGIEQYF. The CDR3 DNA is TGTGCCTGGAGTTGGGTGACAGGGATCGAGCAGTACTTC.

The chain is built from TRBV15 and TRBJ1-1, with D possibly being TRBD1 (5 bases). The germline V and J ends were trimmed by 2 bases and 5 bases, with 15 bases remaining between them. The V gene's germline CDR1 is LNHNV and CDR2 YYDKDF (reference sequence). The CDR3 totals 15 residues. The CDR3 protein is CATSRTQAGPTEAFF. The CDR3 region has the DNA TGTGCCACCAGCAGAACCCAAGCAGGGCCTACTGAAGCTTTCTTT.

The CDR3 region is CATSRVGLAESTDTQYF. The CDR3 DNA follows: TGTGCCACCAGCAGAGTGGGACTAGCGGAAAGCACAGATACGCAGTATTTT. This chain joins TRBV15 and TRBJ2-3, with 11 bases that match TRBD2. The CDR3 consists of 17 residues. Per the germline V gene, CDR1 is LNHNV and CDR2 is YYDKDF (reference sequence). V was pared by 1 base and J by 0 bases, with 3 bases of the junction left unmatched.

In its sample, this clone was seen a few times. The chain links TRBV27 to TRBJ1-1; TRBD1 is a possible D gene (5 bases). Germline values: CDR1 MNHEY, CDR2 SMNVEV (reference sequence). This CDR3 is built from 16 residues. Trimming stripped 1 base from V and 1 base from J, with 13 bases between. The CDR3 DNA reads TGTGCCAGCAGTTTATACGCAGGGCCCGAGAACACTGAAGCTTTCTTT. As protein: CASSLYAGPENTEAFF.

The CDR3 loop reads CASSEDYAGGGAFF. The CDR3 nucleotides read TGTGCCAGCAGTGAAGATTATGCGGGGGGTGGGGCTTTCTTT. This chain joins TRBV6-1 and TRBJ1-1; perhaps TRBD1 as D (5 bases). Trimming stripped 1 base from V and 11 bases from J, with 17 bases between. CDR1 and CDR2 (germline): MNHNS, SASEGT. There are 14 residues in the CDR3.

This clone was observed once. J is TRBJ1-1 and V is TRBV9; D unclear. CDR1 is SGDLS and CDR2 is YYNGEE in the germline V gene. This CDR3 is built from 13 residues. The V gene lost 6 bases and the J gene lost 0 bases, with 9 bases spanning the gap. The CDR3 nucleotides are TGTGCCAGCACCGGAGGGCTGAACACTGAAGCTTTCTTT. It yields the protein CASTGGLNTEAFF. Together with reference TRBV9 and TRBJ1-1, the CDR3 gives the full variable domain: DSGVTQTPKHLITATGQRVTLRCSPRSGDLSVYWYQQSLDQGLQFLIQYYNGEERAKGNILERFSAQQFPDLHSELNLSSLELGDSALYFCASTGGLNTEAFFGQGTRLTVV.

Worth noting for this clone: The same CDR3 also results from other DNA sequences found in this sample. This chain joins TRBV6-5 and TRBJ1-1; D might be TRBD1 (5 bases). The CDR3 contains 13 residues. Germline lookup yields CDR1 MNHEY and CDR2 SVGAGI. V was pared by 6 bases and J by 4 bases, with 12 bases between. This CDR3 is CASSPGGGTEAFF. As DNA, the CDR3 is TGTGCCAGCAGCCCGGGGGGGGGCACTGAAGCTTTCTTT.

In its sample, this clone was seen a few times. Mismatch with germline at one junction end may stem from a read error. The CDR3 bases are TGTGCCATCGGTGAACCGGTTGACACTGAAGCTTTCTTT. Translated: CAIGEPVDTEAFF. The chain uses TRBV10-3 and TRBJ1-1; no definite D call. In germline, CDR1 is ENHRY, CDR2 SYGVKD. The CDR3 extends over 13 amino acids.

The CDR3 sequence: CASSSGISTEAFF. CDR3 nucleotide sequence: TGTGCCAGCTCCTCGGGGATTAGCACTGAAGCTTTCTTT. The V and J genes are TRBV18 and TRBJ1-1; D gene uncertain. This CDR3 has 13 amino acids. Between the trimmed V and J ends, which lost 6 bases and 4 bases, there was a span of 12 bases. Germline-derived CDR1 and CDR2 are KGHSH and LQKENI.

In this sample, this clone turned up a few times. The V gene is TRBV10-1, the J gene TRBJ1-1, with unresolved D. The CDR3 loop spans 13 amino acids. Germline values: CDR1 WNHNN, CDR2 SYGVQD (reference sequence). Trimming pared 6 bases from V and 0 bases from J, leaving 8 bases between. As DNA, the CDR3 is TGCGCCAGCAGACCCGACTTGAACACTGAAGCTTTCTTT. Amino acids: CASRPDLNTEAFF.

The chain combines TRBV19 with TRBJ1-1; a possible D gene is TRBD1 (6 bases). Trimming removed 5 bases at V and 4 bases at J, with 14 bases between. The CDR3 totals 14 residues. Looked up from germline, CDR1 is LNHDA and CDR2 is SQIVND (reference sequence). The CDR3 spells CASSGMGATTEAFF. The CDR3, as DNA: TGTGCCAGTAGTGGGATGGGGGCGACCACTGAAGCTTTCTTT.

The chain has TRBV15 and TRBJ1-1; TRBD1 is a possible D gene (5 bases). Germline V lookup: CDR1 LNHNV, CDR2 YYDKDF (reference sequence). V was pared by 1 base and J by 4 bases, with 7 bases between. CDR3 length: 13 amino acids. The CDR3 DNA reads as TGTGCCACCAGCAGAGGGGGGGGCACTGAAGCTTTCTTT. It encodes CATSRGGGTEAFF.

This clone occurred once. The rearrangement links TRBV2 to TRBJ2-7, with D perhaps TRBD2 (7 bases). Germline assignment: CDR1 SNHLY and CDR2 FYNNEI. The V end was cut by 2 bases, the J end by 2 bases, with 16 bases between. This CDR3 has 16 residues. The CDR3: CASSENRGGATYEQYF. CDR3 bases: TGTGCCAGCAGTGAAAATAGGGGGGGGGCCACCTACGAGCAGTACTTC.

V usage is TRBV5-8 and J usage is TRBJ1-2; D perhaps matches TRBD1 (5 bases). CDR1 SGHTS and CDR2 YDEGEE come from the germline V gene. Trimming left V 4 bases short and J 10 bases short, with 14 bases between. This CDR3 is 12 amino acids long. The CDR3 here is CASSERGLIYTF. For the CDR3, the DNA is TGTGCCAGCAGCGAGCGGGGCTTAATCTACACCTTC.

The chain recombines TRBV5-1 with TRBJ2-1; 8 nucleotides line up with TRBD1. V gave up 0 bases and J gave up 5 bases; unmatched junction bases: 1. The CDR3 runs to 14 residues. CDR1 and CDR2 from the germline V gene are SGHRS and YFSETQ. The DNA of the CDR3 is TGCGCCAGCAGCTTGGGGACAGGGAACAATGAGCAGTTCTTC. Its protein is CASSLGTGNNEQFF.

Comments on this clone: An end of the junction does not agree with germline; a read error may underlie this. J is TRBJ2-5 and V is TRBV7-7; 7 bases map to TRBD2. Germline V gene data show CDR1 as SSHAT and CDR2 as FNYEAQ (reference sequence). The CDR3 has 15 residues. Written as DNA, the CDR3 is TGTGCTAGCAGCTTAGGACCAGCGGGAATGGAGACCCAGTACTTC. It encodes CASSLGPAGMETQYF.

This clone is a singleton in its sample. The DNA for the CDR3 is TGTGCCAGCAGTTTCCGGACTGAAGCTTTCTTT. This gives the protein CASSFRTEAFF. The chain carries TRBV7-2 and TRBJ1-1, with D hard to call. V dropped 6 bases and J dropped 5 bases, with 7 bases sitting between them. The CDR3 extends over 11 amino acids. The germline V gene encodes CDR1 SGHTA and CDR2 FQGNSA.

The rearrangement links TRBV27 to TRBJ2-7; D uncertain. This CDR3 is 14 amino acids long. The ends were cut back, 3 bases at V and 8 bases at J, with 17 bases in the middle. CDR1 and CDR2 from the germline V gene are MNHEY and SMNVEV (reference sequence). CDR3 sequence: CASSFGQPIKQQYF. DNA of the CDR3: TGTGCCAGCAGTTTTGGGCAGCCCATTAAGCAGCAGTACTTC.

The gene calls are TRBV5-1 and TRBJ1-6, with D tentatively TRBD1 (6 bases). CDR1 and CDR2 from the germline V gene are SGHRS and YFSETQ. V shed 2 bases and J shed 6 bases, with 18 bases lying between them. This CDR3 comprises 17 residues. The CDR3 DNA reads as TGCGCCAGCAGCTTTAGTCCGGGACACACAACTAATTCACCCCTCCACTTT. Its protein product is CASSFSPGHTTNSPLHF. The entire variable domain, with the rest obtained from reference TRBV5-1 and TRBJ1-6, is as follows: KAGVTQTPRYLIKTRGQQVTLSCSPISGHRSVSWYQQTPGQGLQFLFEYFSETQRNKGNFPGRFSGRQFSNSRSEMNVSTLELGDSALYLCASSFSPGHTTNSPLHFGNGTRLTVT.

The gene calls are TRBV2 and TRBJ2-5, with 7 bases fitting TRBD2. V was clipped by 8 bases and J by 2 bases; unmatched bases: 8. Germline V gene lookup returns CDR1 SNHLY and CDR2 FYNNEI. The CDR3 loop spans 14 amino acids. CDR3 nucleotides: TGTGCCAGCGGGAGAAGCGGGGCTCAAGAGACCCAGTACTTC. Amino acids: CASGRSGAQETQYF.

This clone was seen once. The V call is TRBV4-1, the J call TRBJ2-7; 9 bases match TRBD1. J gave up 2 bases and V 0 bases, and 8 bases lay outside the gene matches. Germline V gives CDR1 MGHRA, CDR2 YSYEKL. The CDR3 is made up of 17 amino acids. The CDR3 DNA reads TGCGCCAGCAGCCAAGATAGTTGGGGACAGGGAACCTACGAGCAGTACTTC. Its translation is CASSQDSWGQGTYEQYF.

The chain carries TRBV27 and TRBJ2-7; D call uncertain. Per germline, CDR1 MNHEY and CDR2 SMNVEV (reference sequence). V was cut by 5 bases and J by 1 base, with 6 bases left in between. The CDR3 contains 12 residues. CDR3 residues: CASSADSYEQYF. The CDR3 DNA is TGTGCCAGCAGTGCAGATTCCTACGAGCAGTACTTC.

This clone showed up just once. The genes are TRBV9 and TRBJ2-2; D gene uncertain. Germline V gene sequence: CDR1 SGDLS, CDR2 YYNGEE. The V end was cut by 3 bases, the J end by 6 bases, with 6 bases between. There are 12 residues in the CDR3. CDR3 DNA sequence: TGTGCCAGCAGCGGGCCCCCCGGGGAGCTGTTTTTT. It yields the protein CASSGPPGELFF.